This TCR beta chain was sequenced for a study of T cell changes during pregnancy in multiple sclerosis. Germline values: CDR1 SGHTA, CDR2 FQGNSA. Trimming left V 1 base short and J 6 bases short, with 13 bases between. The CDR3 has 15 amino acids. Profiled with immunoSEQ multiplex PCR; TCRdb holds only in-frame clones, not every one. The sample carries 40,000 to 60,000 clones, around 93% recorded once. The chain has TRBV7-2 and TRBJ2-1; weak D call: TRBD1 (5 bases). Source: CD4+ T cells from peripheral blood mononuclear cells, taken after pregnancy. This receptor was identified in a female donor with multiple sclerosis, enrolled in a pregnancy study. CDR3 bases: TGTGCCAGCAGCTTAGGTGGGGCGCGAAGCAATGAGCAGTTCTTC. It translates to CASSLGGARSNEQFF.